This record covers a single T cell receptor beta chain. Its antigen target is currently unknown. No qualities accompany the bases; no much larger clone lies one base away. V is pruned by 5 bases and J by 4 bases, leaving 9 bases of the junction without a gene match. CDR1 and CDR2 (SGHAT, FQNNGV) derive from the germline V gene. The CDR3 runs 15 residues from the cysteine to the phenylalanine. The retained sequence is limited to the CDR3, 45 bases, with the frame set at the first base. The sample is drawn from a study of blood T cell repertoires in COVID-19 (dated by TCRdb to 2019 to 2021). For the study in its entirety: Samples from collaborators originated in the United States, Italy and Spain and spanned both the acute and convalescent phases of COVID-19. Nearly every sample came with metadata listing a de-identified subject ID, COVID-19 status, age in years and sex. The prospective study material was composed of cDNA or gDNA derived from T cells, B-cell-depleted T cells, or PBMCs. Where available, HLA class I and class II types were obtained from metadata supplied by the sample provider rather than from assay-based typing. The samples were drawn from two sources: the first 160 participants of the ongoing ImmuneRACE study, and 1,200 or so subjects contributed by 6 global collaborators. The repertoires were released in a freely available public database meant as a resource for research on the immune response to SARS-CoV-2. The dataset comprised deeply sampled blood TCRbeta repertoires from subjects exposed to, actively infected with, or recovered from COVID-19. The paper as a whole reports these results and caveats: The amount of clinical and demographic metadata varied by source and participant and was provided uncurated.

The immunoSEQ Assay, a bias-controlled multiplex PCR, was used to amplify TCRbeta CDR3 regions from genomic DNA. On the study's bioinformatics: The number of nucleated cells in each sample was estimated by amplification of reference gene primers within the assay. Sequence reads were collapsed and filtered to measure the absolute abundance of every unique TCRbeta CDR3 rearrangement. For each sample, productive Simpson clonality was calculated by taking the square root of Simpson's diversity index across productive rearrangements. TCRdb took this table from immuneACCESS and kept in-frame rearrangements with V and J called. Such tables lack part of the clones; where checked against another copy, unresolved V genes explain under half of the gap, and the rest is unexplained. V, J and clone size were drawn from that table, and D and trimming were deduced from the DNA. In this sample the table shows 100,000 to 120,000 clones, 85% of which occur a single time. The ten most abundant clones make up roughly 4% of the sample.

Whole blood was collected in K2EDTA tubes by collaborating institutions according to the institutions' own protocols. For TCRbeta analysis, collaborators shipped samples in one of three forms: frozen whole blood, isolated PBMCs, or DNA extracted from either of those sample types. The rearranged chain carries TRBV11-2 and TRBJ2-7, and 9 bases in between align with TRBD2. The clonotype was recovered from a man over 45 with acute or convalescent COVID-19. The specimen sequenced was peripheral blood. Here the CDR3 is given as CASSIRGGAAYEQYF. The DNA sequence follows: TGTGCCAGCAGCATCCGCGGGGGGGCCGCGTACGAGCAGTACTTC.